The next 10 T cell receptor beta chains were all read from a single sample in a study of blood T cell repertoires in COVID-19. Clones were sequenced by immunoSEQ multiplex PCR, and TCRdb holds only the in-frame ones, with some missing. The table records about 130,000 clones, approximately 80% of them present only once. Sequencing used PBMCs or T cells enriched from blood (not recorded which). These receptors originate from a man between 50 and 59 years old who had recovered from COVID-19.

The genes are TRBV7-2 and TRBJ2-1; 8 nucleotides agree with TRBD2. Germline V gene lookup returns CDR1 SGHTA and CDR2 FQGNSA. The CDR3 loop spans 13 amino acids. Losses at the gene ends were 6 bases for V and 8 bases for J; bases not matched to a gene: 6. The CDR3 region is CASSGTRDDEQFF. Here the CDR3 DNA reads TGTGCCAGCAGTGGGACTAGGGACGATGAGCAGTTCTTC.

The CDR3 protein is CASSPGSGSYGYTF. The CDR3 DNA reads TGTGCCAGCTCACCCGGTTCCGGTTCTTATGGCTACACCTTC. The rearrangement uses TRBV18 and TRBJ1-2; no clear D. This CDR3 spans 14 amino acids. Germline lookup yields CDR1 KGHSH and CDR2 LQKENI. V lost 3 bases and J lost 5, with 13 bases in between.

The V call is TRBV5-4, the J call TRBJ2-5; D may be TRBD1 (5 bases). Germline V lookup: CDR1 SGHNT, CDR2 YYREEE (reference sequence). The CDR3 consists of 15 residues. V lost 0 bases, J lost 2 bases, and 11 bases lay in between. The DNA for the CDR3 is TGTGCCAGCAGCTTGGCGTCAGGGCGACAAGAGACCCAGTACTTC. Amino acids: CASSLASGRQETQYF.

This clone was seen a handful of times. The chain combines TRBV19 with TRBJ1-5, with TRBD1 as a possible D gene (5 bases). CDR1 and CDR2 (germline): LNHDA, SQIVND (reference sequence). The CDR3 is 15 amino acids. Trimming removed 3 bases at V and 1 base at J, with 10 bases between. In DNA, the CDR3 is TGTGCCAGTAGTATGGGGGGGGTCAGCAATCAGCCCCAGCATTTT. This translates into CASSMGGVSNQPQHF.

This clone was observed at least ten times. The rearrangement joins TRBV7-8 to TRBJ1-4, with 9 bases matching TRBD1. Germline V lookup: CDR1 SGHVS, CDR2 FQNEAQ. Unmatched junction bases numbered 7, after V lost 4 bases and J lost 7 bases. The CDR3 is made up of 15 amino acids. The CDR3 region has the DNA TGTGCCAGCAGCTCAGCGACAGGGGGGGGTGAAAAACTGTTTTTT. Its translation: CASSSATGGGEKLFF.

The gene calls are TRBV9 and TRBJ1-6; 8 bases are a match to TRBD1. Germline CDR1 SGDLS, CDR2 YYNGEE. Trimming removed 3 bases from V and 8 bases from J; junction bases left unmatched: 4. This CDR3 is 14 amino acids long. For the CDR3, the DNA is TGTGCCAGCAGCGCACAGGGGGGAGATTCACCCCTCCACTTT. This translates into CASSAQGGDSPLHF.

The chain joins TRBV28 to TRBJ2-2; tentative D call: TRBD1 (5 bases). Between the trimmed V and J ends, which lost 3 bases and 0 bases, there was a span of 17 bases. The CDR3 contains 18 residues. Germline-derived CDR1 and CDR2 are MDHEN and SYDVKM. The CDR3 region is CASSFRQGRPPNTGELFF. Written as DNA, the CDR3 is TGTGCCAGCAGTTTTCGGCAGGGTAGGCCCCCGAACACCGGGGAGCTGTTTTTT.

The genes are TRBV29-1 and TRBJ2-7; 11 nucleotides agree with TRBD2. The CDR3 is 13 residues long. The ends lost 6 bases at V and 0 bases at J; junction bases unmatched: 1. In germline, CDR1 is SQVTM, CDR2 ANQGSEA. The CDR3 DNA is TGCAGCGTACTAGCGGGGGTCTCCTACGAGCAGTACTTC. This sequence encodes CSVLAGVSYEQYF.

This clone was seen only once. This chain uses TRBV19 with TRBJ1-2; D gene ambiguous. Germline CDR1 LNHDA, CDR2 SQIVND (reference sequence). Trimming removed 1 base at V and 6 bases at J, with 9 bases between. The CDR3 contains 13 residues. This CDR3 is CASSIAGGDGYTF. CDR3 in DNA: TGTGCCAGTAGTATAGCGGGAGGAGATGGCTACACCTTC.

There are a few counts of this clone. The chain joins TRBV5-4 to TRBJ1-6; weak D call: TRBD1 (5 bases). Germline CDR1 reads SGHNT; CDR2 reads YYREEE (reference sequence). This CDR3 is 14 amino acids long. Trimming stripped 0 bases from V and 6 bases from J, with 7 bases between. The CDR3 nucleotides are TGTGCCAGCAGCTTGGTGGGGCCTAATTCACCCCTCCACTTT. Translating it yields CASSLVGPNSPLHF.